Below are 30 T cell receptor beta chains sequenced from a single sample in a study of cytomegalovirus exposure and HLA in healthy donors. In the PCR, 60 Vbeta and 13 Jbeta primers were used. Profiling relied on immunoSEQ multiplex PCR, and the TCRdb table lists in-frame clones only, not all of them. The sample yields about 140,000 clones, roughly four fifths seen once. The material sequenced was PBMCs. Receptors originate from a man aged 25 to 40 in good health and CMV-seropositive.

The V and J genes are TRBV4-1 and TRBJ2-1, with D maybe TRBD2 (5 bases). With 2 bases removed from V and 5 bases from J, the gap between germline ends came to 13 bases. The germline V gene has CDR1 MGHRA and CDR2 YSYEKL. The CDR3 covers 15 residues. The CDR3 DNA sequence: TGCGCCAGCAGCCAAAAGGGAGACCCTGACAATGAGCAGTTCTTC. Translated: CASSQKGDPDNEQFF.

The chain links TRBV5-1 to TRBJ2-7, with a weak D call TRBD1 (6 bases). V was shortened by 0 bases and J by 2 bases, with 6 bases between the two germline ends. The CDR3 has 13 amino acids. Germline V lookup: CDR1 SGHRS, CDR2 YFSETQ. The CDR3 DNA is TGCGCCAGCAGCTTGGGGGACACCTACGAGCAGTACTTC. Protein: CASSLGDTYEQYF.

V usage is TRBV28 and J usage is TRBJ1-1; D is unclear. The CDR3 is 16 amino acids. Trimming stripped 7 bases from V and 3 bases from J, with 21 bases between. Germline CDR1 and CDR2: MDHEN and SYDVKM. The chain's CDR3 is CASTPLGLLRDTEAFF. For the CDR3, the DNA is TGTGCCAGCACCCCCCTAGGTCTACTGAGGGACACTGAAGCTTTCTTT.

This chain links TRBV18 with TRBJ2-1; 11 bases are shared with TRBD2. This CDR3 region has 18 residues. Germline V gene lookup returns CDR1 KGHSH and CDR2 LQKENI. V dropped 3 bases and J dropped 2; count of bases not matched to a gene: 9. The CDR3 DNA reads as TGTGCCAGCTCACCGGCGGCTAGCGGGGGGCCACCCTACAATGAGCAGTTCTTC. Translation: CASSPAASGGPPYNEQFF.

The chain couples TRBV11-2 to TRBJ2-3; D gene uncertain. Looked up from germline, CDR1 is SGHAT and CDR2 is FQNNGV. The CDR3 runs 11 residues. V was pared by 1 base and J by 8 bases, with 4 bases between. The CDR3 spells CASSLAGTQYF. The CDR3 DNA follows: TGTGCCAGCAGCTTAGCCGGTACGCAGTATTTT.

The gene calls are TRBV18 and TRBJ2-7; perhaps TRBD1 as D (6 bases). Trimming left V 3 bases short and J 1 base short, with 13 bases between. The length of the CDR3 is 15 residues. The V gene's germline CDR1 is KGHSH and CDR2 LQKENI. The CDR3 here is CASSPGSQGSYEQYF. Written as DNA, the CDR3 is TGTGCCAGCTCACCCGGGTCTCAGGGGTCCTACGAGCAGTACTTC.

The DNA for the CDR3 is TGTGCCAGTCACAGGGGTGGAGGCACTGAAGCTTTCTTT. Amino acids: CASHRGGGTEAFF. The V and J genes are TRBV27 and TRBJ1-1; 7 positions agree with TRBD1. The CDR3 is made up of 13 amino acids. CDR1 and CDR2 from the germline V gene are MNHEY and SMNVEV (reference sequence). J was trimmed by 4 bases and V by 9 bases; bases with no gene match: 8.

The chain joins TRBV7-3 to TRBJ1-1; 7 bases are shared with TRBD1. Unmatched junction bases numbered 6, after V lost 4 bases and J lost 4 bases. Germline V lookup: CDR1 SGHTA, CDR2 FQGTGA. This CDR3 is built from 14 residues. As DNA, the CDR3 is TGTGCCAGCAGCTCCCGACAGGGTGGCACTGAAGCTTTCTTT. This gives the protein CASSSRQGGTEAFF.

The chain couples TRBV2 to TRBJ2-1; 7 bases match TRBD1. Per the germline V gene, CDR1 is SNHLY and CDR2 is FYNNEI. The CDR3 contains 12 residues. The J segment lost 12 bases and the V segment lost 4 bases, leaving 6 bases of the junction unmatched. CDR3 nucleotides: TGTGCCAGCAGTGTAGGGACAGACAGGCAGTTCTTC. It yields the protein CASSVGTDRQFF.

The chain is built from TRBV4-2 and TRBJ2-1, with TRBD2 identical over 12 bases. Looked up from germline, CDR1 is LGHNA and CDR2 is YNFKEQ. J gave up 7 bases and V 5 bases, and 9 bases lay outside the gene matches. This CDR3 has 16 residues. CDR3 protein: CASSARTSGTQNEQFF. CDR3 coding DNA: TGTGCCAGCAGCGCCCGGACTAGCGGGACCCAAAATGAGCAGTTCTTC.

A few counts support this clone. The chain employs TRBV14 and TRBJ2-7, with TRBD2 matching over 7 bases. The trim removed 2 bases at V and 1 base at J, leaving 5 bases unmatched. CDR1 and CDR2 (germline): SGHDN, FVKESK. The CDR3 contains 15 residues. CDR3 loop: CASSQQMGGSYEQYF. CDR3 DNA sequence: TGTGCCAGCAGCCAACAGATGGGGGGGTCCTACGAGCAGTACTTC.

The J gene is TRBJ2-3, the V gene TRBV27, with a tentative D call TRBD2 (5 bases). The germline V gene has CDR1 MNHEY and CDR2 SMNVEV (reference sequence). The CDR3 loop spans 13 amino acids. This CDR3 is CGTRAINTDTQYF. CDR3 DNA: TGTGGCACTAGGGCCATCAACACAGATACGCAGTATTTT.

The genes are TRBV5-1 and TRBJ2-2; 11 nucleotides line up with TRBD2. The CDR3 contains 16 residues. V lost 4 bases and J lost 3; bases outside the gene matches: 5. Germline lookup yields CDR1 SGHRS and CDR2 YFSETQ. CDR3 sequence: CASSQVAGGHTGELFF. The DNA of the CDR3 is TGCGCCAGCAGCCAAGTAGCGGGAGGGCACACCGGGGAGCTGTTTTTT.

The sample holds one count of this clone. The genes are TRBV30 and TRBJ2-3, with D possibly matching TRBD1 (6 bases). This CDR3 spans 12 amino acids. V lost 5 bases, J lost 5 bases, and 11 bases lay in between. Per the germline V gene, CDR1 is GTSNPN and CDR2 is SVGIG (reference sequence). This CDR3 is CAWQGPIDTQYF. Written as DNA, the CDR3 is TGTGCCTGGCAGGGGCCCATAGATACGCAGTATTTT. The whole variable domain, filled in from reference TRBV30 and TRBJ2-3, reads SQTIHQWPATLVQPVGSPLSLECTVEGTSNPNLYWYRQAAGRGLQLLFYSVGIGQISSEVPQNLSASRPQDRQFILSSKKLLLSDSGFYLCAWQGPIDTQYFGPGTRLTVL.

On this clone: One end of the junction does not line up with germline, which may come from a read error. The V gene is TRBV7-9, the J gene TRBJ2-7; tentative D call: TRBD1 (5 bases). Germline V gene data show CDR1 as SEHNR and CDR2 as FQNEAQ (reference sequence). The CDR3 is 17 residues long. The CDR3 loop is CSSSLEDTSRFTGEQYF. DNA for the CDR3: TGTTCCAGCAGCTTAGAGGACACCTCCCGGTTTACCGGCGAGCAGTACTTC.

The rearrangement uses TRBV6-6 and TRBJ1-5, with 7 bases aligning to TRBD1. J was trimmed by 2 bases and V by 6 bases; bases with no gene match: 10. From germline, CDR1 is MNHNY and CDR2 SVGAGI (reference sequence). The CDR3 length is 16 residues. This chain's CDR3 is CASSNQGVGGNQPQHF. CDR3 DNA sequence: TGTGCCAGCAGCAATCAGGGGGTGGGGGGCAATCAGCCCCAGCATTTT.

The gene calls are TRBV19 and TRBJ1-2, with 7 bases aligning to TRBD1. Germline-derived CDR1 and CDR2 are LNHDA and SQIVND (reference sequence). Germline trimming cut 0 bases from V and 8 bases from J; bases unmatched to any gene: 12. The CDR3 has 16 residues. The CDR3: CASSIDGQVNSGGYTF. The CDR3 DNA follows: TGTGCCAGTAGTATAGATGGACAGGTCAATTCAGGCGGCTACACCTTC.

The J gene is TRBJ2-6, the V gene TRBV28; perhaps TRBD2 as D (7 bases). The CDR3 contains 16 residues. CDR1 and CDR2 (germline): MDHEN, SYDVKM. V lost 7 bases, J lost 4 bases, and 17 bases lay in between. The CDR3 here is CASIPSAGAGANVLTF. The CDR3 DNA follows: TGTGCCAGCATTCCTAGCGCGGGGGCCGGGGCCAACGTCCTGACTTTC.

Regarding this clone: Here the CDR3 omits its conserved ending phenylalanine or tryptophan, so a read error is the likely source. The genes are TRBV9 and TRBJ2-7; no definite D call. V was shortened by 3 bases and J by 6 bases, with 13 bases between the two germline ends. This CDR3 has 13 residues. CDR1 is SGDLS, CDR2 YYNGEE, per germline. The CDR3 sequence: CASSDRSSSEQYL. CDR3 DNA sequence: TGTGCCAGCAGCGACCGTTCTTCGAGCGAGCAGTACCTC.

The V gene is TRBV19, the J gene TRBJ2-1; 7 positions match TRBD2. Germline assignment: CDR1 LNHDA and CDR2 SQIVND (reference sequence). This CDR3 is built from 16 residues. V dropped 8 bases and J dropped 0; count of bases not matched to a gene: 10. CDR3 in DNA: TGTGCCAGTGCAAGGGAAGGCGGGAGCTCCTACAATGAGCAGTTCTTC. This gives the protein CASAREGGSSYNEQFF. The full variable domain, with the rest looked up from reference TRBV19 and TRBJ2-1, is DGGITQSPKYLFRKEGQNVTLSCEQNLNHDAMYWYRQDPGQGLRLIYYSQIVNDFQKGDIAEGYSVSREKKESFPLTVTSAQKNPTAFYLCASAREGGSSYNEQFFGPGTRLTVL.

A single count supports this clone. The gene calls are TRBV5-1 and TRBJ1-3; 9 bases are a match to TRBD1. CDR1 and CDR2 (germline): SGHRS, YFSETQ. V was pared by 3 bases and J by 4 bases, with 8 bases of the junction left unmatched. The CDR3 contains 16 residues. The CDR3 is CASSSGTGMTGNTIYF. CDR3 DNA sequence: TGCGCCAGCAGCTCTGGGACAGGGATGACAGGAAACACCATATATTTT.

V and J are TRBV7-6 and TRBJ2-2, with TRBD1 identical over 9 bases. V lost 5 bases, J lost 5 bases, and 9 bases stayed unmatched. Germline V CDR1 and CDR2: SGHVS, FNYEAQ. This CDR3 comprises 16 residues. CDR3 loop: CASSRGRTGETGELFF. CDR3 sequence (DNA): TGTGCCAGCAGCCGGGGAAGGACAGGGGAAACCGGGGAGCTGTTTTTT.

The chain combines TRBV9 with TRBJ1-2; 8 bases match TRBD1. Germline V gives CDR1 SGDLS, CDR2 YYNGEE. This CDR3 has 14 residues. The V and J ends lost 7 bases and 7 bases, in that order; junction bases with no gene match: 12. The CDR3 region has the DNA TGTGCCAGCGGAGGTGGACAGGGAAGAGGTGGCTACACCTTC. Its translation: CASGGGQGRGGYTF.

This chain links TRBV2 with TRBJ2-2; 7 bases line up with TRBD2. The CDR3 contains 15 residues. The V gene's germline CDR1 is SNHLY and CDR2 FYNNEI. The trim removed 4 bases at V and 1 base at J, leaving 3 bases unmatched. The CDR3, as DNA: TGTGCCAGCAGTGGCGGGAGTTTGAACACCGGGGAGCTGTTTTTT. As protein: CASSGGSLNTGELFF.

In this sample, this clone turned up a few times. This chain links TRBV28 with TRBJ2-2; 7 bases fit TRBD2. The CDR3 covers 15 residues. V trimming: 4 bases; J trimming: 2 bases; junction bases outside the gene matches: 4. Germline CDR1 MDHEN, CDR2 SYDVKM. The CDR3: CASSWAGVNTGELFF. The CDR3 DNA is TGTGCCAGCAGTTGGGCGGGGGTCAACACCGGGGAGCTGTTTTTT.

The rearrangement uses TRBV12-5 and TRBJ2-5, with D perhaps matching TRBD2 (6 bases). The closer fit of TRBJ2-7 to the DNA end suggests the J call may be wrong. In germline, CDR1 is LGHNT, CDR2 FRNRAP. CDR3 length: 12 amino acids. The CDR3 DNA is TGTGCTAGTGGTTTGACTAGCTTCGAGCAGTACTTC. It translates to CASGLTSFEQYF.

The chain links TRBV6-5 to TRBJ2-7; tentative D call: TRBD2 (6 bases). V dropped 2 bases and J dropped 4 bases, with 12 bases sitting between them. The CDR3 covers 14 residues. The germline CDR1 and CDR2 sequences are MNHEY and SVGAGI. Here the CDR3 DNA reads TGTGCCAGCAGTTACGGGGGGAGTCCGTACGAGCAGTACTTC. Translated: CASSYGGSPYEQYF.

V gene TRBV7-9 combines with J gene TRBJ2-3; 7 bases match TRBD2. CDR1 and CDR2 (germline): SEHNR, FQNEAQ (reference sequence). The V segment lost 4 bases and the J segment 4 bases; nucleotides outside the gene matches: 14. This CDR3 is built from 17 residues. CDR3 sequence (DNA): TGTGCCAGCAGCTATAAGGAGGGAGGGGACCCCTCAGATACGCAGTATTTT. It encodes CASSYKEGGDPSDTQYF. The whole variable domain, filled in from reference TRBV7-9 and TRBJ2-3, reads DTGVSQNPRHKITKRGQNVTFRCDPISEHNRLYWYRQTLGQGPEFLTYFQNEAQLEKSRLLSDRFSAERPKGSFSTLEIQRTEQGDSAMYLCASSYKEGGDPSDTQYFGPGTRLTVL.

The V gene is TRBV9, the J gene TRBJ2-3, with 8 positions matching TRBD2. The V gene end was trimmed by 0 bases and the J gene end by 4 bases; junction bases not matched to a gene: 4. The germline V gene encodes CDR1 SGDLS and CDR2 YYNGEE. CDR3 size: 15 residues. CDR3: CASSVAGGSADTQYF. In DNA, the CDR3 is TGTGCCAGCAGCGTAGCGGGAGGGTCGGCAGATACGCAGTATTTT.

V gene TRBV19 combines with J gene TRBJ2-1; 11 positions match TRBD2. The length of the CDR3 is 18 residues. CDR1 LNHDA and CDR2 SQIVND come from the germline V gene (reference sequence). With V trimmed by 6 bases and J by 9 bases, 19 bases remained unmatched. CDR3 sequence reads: CASSDQIPTSGSVVEQFF. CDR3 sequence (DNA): TGTGCCAGTAGCGACCAAATCCCCACTAGCGGGAGCGTGGTTGAGCAGTTCTTC.